This T cell receptor (beta chain) was sequenced in a study of beta chain features in type 1 diabetes. The overall study: Healthy donors, compared against patients, showed similar age, gender and cell yields. Notes on the study in general: Fewer junction insertions and more nucleotide deletions appeared in type 1 diabetes patients.

There are a few counts of this clone. Its antigen remains unidentified. What was sequenced were expressed TCRB transcripts, since all of the isolated RNA had been reverse transcribed. Profiled with immunoSEQ multiplex PCR; TCRdb holds only in-frame clones, not every one. In the table there are about 290,000 clones, about 8% of which are singletons. Germline-derived CDR1 and CDR2 are SGHDT and YYEEEE. The CDR3 length is 17 residues. Trimming removed 4 bases at V and 2 bases at J, with 19 bases between. V gene TRBV5-6 combines with J gene TRBJ1-5; TRBD1 is a possible D gene (5 bases). Input material: central memory CD4+ T cells from blood. This clonotype originated in a woman under 30 in good health. As DNA, the CDR3 is TGTGCCAGCAGCCCCTCCTCAGGGAGTTGGGGCAATCAGCCCCAGCATTTT. Its translation: CASSPSSGSWGNQPQHF.